The next 30 T cell receptor beta chains were all read from a single sample in a study of blood T cells in healthy people across ages. The authors ran a second PCR of roughly 6 to 12 cycles using a sample-barcoded 5' primer and a J-beta primer mix. Each CDR3 protein is one row after TCRdb ran MiXCR on the 5' RACE reads. The profile shows approximately 940,000 distinct CDR3 sequences, roughly 52% of them singletons. The material sequenced was blood. These receptors were obtained from a man aged 30 to 45 in good health.

As to this clonotype: A junction end diverges from the germline sequence, so it may reflect a read error. The J gene is TRBJ2-5, the V gene TRBV25-1; D is unresolved. The germline gives CDR1 MGHDK, CDR2 SYGVNS. The CDR3 is 11 residues long. CDR3 nucleotide sequence: TGTGCCGGCAGTTACGCGGAGACCCAGTACTTC. The encoded protein is CAGSYAETQYF.

Worth noting for this clonotype: An end of the junction differs from the germline gene, which may be a read error. This chain connects TRBV9 to TRBJ2-3; 7 bases align to TRBD2. CDR3 size: 16 residues. Germline V gives CDR1 SGDLS, CDR2 YYNGEE. In DNA, the CDR3 is TGTGCCGGCAGCGTTGGCGGGGGACTTCGCACAGATACGCAGTATTTT. This encodes CAGSVGGGLRTDTQYF.

The chain employs TRBV6-2 or TRBV6-3 and TRBJ2-1; D is unclear. The CDR3 spans 14 residues. Germline V gene sequence: CDR1 MNHEY, CDR2 SVGEGT. Trimming took 2 bases from V and 2 from J, leaving 7 bases between them. The DNA for the CDR3 is TGTGCCAGCAGTTACAGGCTAGCCTACAATGAGCAGTTCTTC. This sequence encodes CASSYRLAYNEQFF.

This chain uses TRBV30 with TRBJ2-7; possibly TRBD1 or TRBD2 for D (5 bases each). Trimming removed 4 bases from V and 2 bases from J, with 12 bases in between. The CDR3 consists of 13 residues. Germline-derived CDR1 and CDR2 are GTSNPN and SVGIG (reference sequence). The CDR3 nucleotides read TGTGCCTGGAAACAAGGGGACCCCTACGAGCAGTACTTC. Residues: CAWKQGDPYEQYF.

The CDR3 DNA reads TGTGCCTCAATGGGCGGGGGGACCTACGAGCAGTACTTC. Translation gives CASMGGGTYEQYF. V is TRBV28 and J is TRBJ2-7; TRBD2 matches at 8 bases. Unmatched junction bases numbered 8, after V lost 11 bases and J lost 2 bases. This CDR3 contains 13 residues. The germline CDR1 and CDR2 sequences are MDHEN and SYDVKM.

Details on this clonotype: Since a much larger clone is just one base distant, this may be a read error. The chain combines TRBV6-4 with TRBJ2-2, with D tentatively TRBD2 (5 bases). Germline V gene data show CDR1 as MRHNA and CDR2 as SNTAGT. V lost 7 bases, J lost 4 bases, and 13 bases lay in between. This CDR3 has 14 residues. The CDR3 bases are TGTGCCAGCATCTCCCTAGCTAGCACCGGGGAGCTGTTTTTT. Its protein product is CASISLASTGELFF.

The V and J genes are TRBV7-2 and TRBJ2-7; a weak D match, TRBD2 (6 bases). The CDR3 is 15 residues long. The germline V gene encodes CDR1 SGHTA and CDR2 FQGNSA. With 0 bases removed from V and 2 bases from J, the gap between germline ends came to 11 bases. This CDR3 reads CASSLAIGGAYEQYF. The CDR3 bases are TGTGCCAGCAGCTTAGCGATCGGCGGGGCCTACGAGCAGTACTTC.

This clonotype was observed a single time. The chain couples TRBV6-5 to TRBJ2-1, with a possible D match to TRBD1 (5 bases). The V gene lost 5 bases and the J gene lost 0 bases, with 14 bases spanning the gap. The V gene's germline CDR1 is MNHEY and CDR2 SVGAGI. The CDR3 sequence is 16 residues long. CDR3 residues: CASSPYRWSSYNEQFF. In nucleotides, the CDR3 is TGTGCCAGCAGTCCATACAGGTGGAGCTCCTACAATGAGCAGTTCTTC.

The J gene is TRBJ2-1, the V gene TRBV12-3 or TRBV12-4; 11 bases agree with TRBD1. The CDR3 length is 15 residues. The V gene end was trimmed by 5 bases and the J gene end by 7 bases; junction bases not matched to a gene: 7. The CDR3 coding sequence is TGTGCCAGCAGTCGGGGGACAGGGGGAAGAAATGAGCAGTTCTTC. Protein: CASSRGTGGRNEQFF.

A word on this clonotype: Given a much more abundant clone one base away, this may be a read error. J is TRBJ2-1 and V is TRBV10-3; 9 bases align to TRBD2. With 4 bases clipped from V and 10 bases from J, the junction kept 11 bases outside the gene matches. CDR1 is ENHRY, CDR2 SYGVKD, per germline. The CDR3 runs 15 residues. The CDR3 DNA follows: TGTGCCATCAGTGGAACTAGCGGGCCCTCCTACGAGCAGTTCTTC. Translated, it gives CAISGTSGPSYEQFF.

The chain uses TRBV15 and TRBJ2-3; D possibly corresponds to TRBD1 (5 bases). CDR1 is LNHNV and CDR2 is YYDKDF in the germline V gene (reference sequence). The CDR3 loop spans 17 amino acids. V was clipped by 5 bases and J by 3 bases, with 21 bases between them. CDR3 protein: CATSHRPQGWGTDTQYF. Written as DNA, the CDR3 is TGTGCCACCAGCCATCGACCCCAGGGATGGGGTACAGATACGCAGTATTTT.

The V and J genes are TRBV2 and TRBJ2-5; 7 nucleotides align to TRBD2. CDR1 is SNHLY, CDR2 FYNNEI, per germline. The CDR3 runs 15 residues. Trimming took 4 bases from V and 1 from J; bases not matched to a gene: 6. The CDR3 DNA follows: TGTGCCAGCAGTGTTTCGCGGGGGACCCAAGAGACCCAGTACTTC. Translating it yields CASSVSRGTQETQYF.

Comment on this clonotype: A read error may account for a junction end that differs from germline. The genes are TRBV4-3 and TRBJ2-1; D not resolved. The CDR3 extends over 13 amino acids. Germline CDR1 reads LGHNA; CDR2 reads YSLEER. In DNA, the CDR3 is TGCGCCAGCAGCCAAGATGGCTACAATGGGCAGTTCTTC. Its translation is CASSQDGYNGQFF.

This clonotype was detected many times. The rearrangement joins TRBV12-3 or TRBV12-4 to TRBJ1-1; the D gene is possibly TRBD1 (5 bases). Trimming pared 3 bases from V and 6 bases from J, leaving 11 bases between. The CDR3 is 13 amino acids. In DNA, the CDR3 is TGTGCCAGCAGTTTGGGGGGTAGGTCTGAAGCTTTCTTT. Translating it yields CASSLGGRSEAFF.

This clonotype was found a few times. This chain joins TRBV4-2 and TRBJ2-4, with D possibly called TRBD1 or TRBD2 (6 bases each). Germline CDR1 and CDR2: LGHNA and YNFKEQ. The CDR3 consists of 15 residues. V lost 0 bases and J 7 bases, leaving 13 bases between the germline ends. The CDR3 DNA reads as TGTGCCAGCAGCCAAGATCGGGTCGGGGGCAACATTCAGTACTTC. Translating gives CASSQDRVGGNIQYF.

V is TRBV27 and J is TRBJ1-6, with D unresolved. CDR3 length: 13 residues. The ends were cut back, 0 bases at V and 7 bases at J, with 4 bases in the middle. Germline lookup yields CDR1 MNHEY and CDR2 SMNVEV (reference sequence). CDR3 sequence (DNA): TGTGCCAGCAGTTTATCGCGGAATTCACCCCTCCACTTT. Its translation is CASSLSRNSPLHF.

This clonotype has a handful of counts. The J gene is TRBJ2-3, the V gene TRBV9; TRBD2 matches at 9 bases. The CDR3 is 16 amino acids. Germline V gene sequence: CDR1 SGDLS, CDR2 YYNGEE. The V segment lost 0 bases and the J segment 4 bases; nucleotides outside the gene matches: 6. CDR3 protein: CASSVGASGESDTQYF. CDR3 coding DNA: TGTGCCAGCAGCGTAGGTGCTAGCGGGGAATCAGATACGCAGTATTTT. Combining the CDR3 with reference TRBV9 and TRBJ2-3 gives the whole variable domain DSGVTQTPKHLITATGQRVTLRCSPRSGDLSVYWYQQSLDQGLQFLIQYYNGEERAKGNILERFSAQQFPDLHSELNLSSLELGDSALYFCASSVGASGESDTQYFGPGTRLTVL.

This clonotype was observed a few times. The rearrangement uses TRBV24-1 and TRBJ2-1; TRBD1 matches 7 bases. Germline V gene lookup returns CDR1 KGHDR and CDR2 SFDVKD. The CDR3 spans 16 residues. J gave up 2 bases and V 4 bases, and 7 bases lay outside the gene matches. The CDR3 bases are TGTGCCACCAGTGACCCCGGACAGGTCACCTACAATGAGCAGTTCTTC. Amino acid sequence: CATSDPGQVTYNEQFF.

The CDR3 is CASTKTRGGTTDTQYF. The DNA for the CDR3 is TGCGCCAGCACTAAGACCAGGGGGGGCACGACAGATACGCAGTATTTT. This chain connects TRBV5-1 to TRBJ2-3; D is possibly TRBD1 or TRBD2 (7 bases each). Looked up from germline, CDR1 is SGHRS and CDR2 is YFSETQ. The CDR3 length is 16 residues. Trimming took off 6 bases at V and 3 bases at J, with 20 bases between the two ends.

The rearrangement links TRBV2 to TRBJ2-1; 9 nucleotides agree with TRBD2. The ends lost 3 bases at V and 8 bases at J; junction bases unmatched: 8. The germline gives CDR1 SNHLY, CDR2 FYNNEI. The CDR3 totals 15 residues. As DNA, the CDR3 is TGTGCCAGCAGTGATCCCCGCGGGGGGGTCGATGAGCAGTTCTTC. Translated, it gives CASSDPRGGVDEQFF.

Comments on this clonotype: At one of its ends the junction is not consistent with the germline gene, which may arise from a read error. This chain links TRBV11-2 with TRBJ2-3; D is uncertain. CDR1 SGHAT and CDR2 FQNNGV come from the germline V gene. The CDR3 consists of 14 residues. CDR3 loop: CAGSLRQNTDTQYF. The CDR3, as DNA: TGTGCCGGCAGCTTAAGGCAGAACACAGATACGCAGTATTTT.

The chain couples TRBV6-2 or TRBV6-3 to TRBJ1-2, with 7 bases aligning to TRBD1. Germline lookup yields CDR1 MNHEY and CDR2 SVGEGT. This CDR3 region has 14 residues. The trim removed 2 bases at V and 2 bases at J, leaving 2 bases unmatched. The CDR3 region has the DNA TGTGCCAGCAGTTACAGGGACAGCAACTATGGCTACACCTTC. It yields the protein CASSYRDSNYGYTF.

There are a few counts of this clonotype. The chain combines TRBV18 with TRBJ2-3; 10 bases are a match to TRBD1. CDR1 and CDR2 from the germline V gene are KGHSH and LQKENI. This CDR3 comprises 16 residues. Trimming at V came to 4 bases and at J to 4 bases, leaving 8 bases not matched to a gene. CDR3 coding DNA: TGTGCCAGCTCACGAGGGGACAGGGGTGGAGCAGATACGCAGTATTTT. This encodes CASSRGDRGGADTQYF.

This clonotype showed up just a few times. The chain recombines TRBV29-1 with TRBJ2-1, with TRBD1 as a possible D gene (6 bases). Germline V gives CDR1 SQVTM, CDR2 ANQGSEA. The CDR3 has 12 amino acids. The germline V and J ends were trimmed by 4 bases and 4 bases, with 8 bases remaining between them. The CDR3 region is CSVGDTYNEQFF. The CDR3 DNA reads as TGCAGCGTTGGGGACACGTACAATGAGCAGTTCTTC.

In this sample, this clonotype turned up once. The V call is TRBV28, the J call TRBJ2-3; D possibly corresponds to TRBD2 (5 bases). The germline V gene encodes CDR1 MDHEN and CDR2 SYDVKM. There are 13 residues in the CDR3. Between the trimmed V and J ends, which lost 10 bases and 0 bases, there was a span of 11 bases. CDR3 region: CAIGRRSTDTQYF. The CDR3, as DNA: TGTGCCATCGGGCGGAGGAGCACAGATACGCAGTATTTT.

This rearrangement joins TRBV7-2 to TRBJ2-5; D gene unclear. The CDR3 sequence is 11 residues long. CDR1 and CDR2 (germline): SGHTA, FQGNSA. The V end was cut by 5 bases, the J end by 4 bases, with 5 bases between. This CDR3 is CASSRAETQYF. The CDR3 nucleotides are TGTGCCAGCAGCCGAGCAGAGACCCAGTACTTC.

A few counts support this clonotype. The chain has TRBV6-2 or TRBV6-3 and TRBJ2-4; the match to TRBD1 covers 11 bases. Germline loops: CDR1 MNHEY, CDR2 SVGEGT. Losses at the gene ends were 6 bases for V and 3 bases for J; bases not matched to a gene: 4. This CDR3 comprises 15 residues. CDR3 DNA sequence: TGTGCCAGCAGCCGGACAGGGGGCGTCAAAAACATTCAGTACTTC. Translating it yields CASSRTGGVKNIQYF.

The V gene is TRBV6-2 or TRBV6-3, the J gene TRBJ2-7; 14 nucleotides match TRBD2. Unmatched junction bases numbered 6, after V lost 5 bases and J lost 6 bases. This CDR3 is 15 amino acids long. The germline V gene has CDR1 MNHEY and CDR2 SVGEGT. CDR3 loop: CASSGPGTSGSEQYF. The CDR3 DNA follows: TGTGCCAGCAGTGGCCCTGGGACTAGCGGGAGCGAGCAGTACTTC.

This chain links TRBV20-1 with TRBJ2-1; the D gene is possibly TRBD1 (6 bases). The CDR3 consists of 13 residues. In germline, CDR1 is DFQATT, CDR2 SNEGSKA (reference sequence). The V and J ends lost 1 base and 5 bases respectively, with 9 bases between them. The CDR3, as DNA: TGCAGTGCTAGAGGGCACAGGGACAATGAGCAGTTCTTC. Translation: CSARGHRDNEQFF.

The CDR3 nucleotides read TGCGCCAGCATGGAGAGAGCCGCTGAAGCTTTCTTT. It specifies CASMERAAEAFF. The V and J genes are TRBV5-1 and TRBJ1-1; D ambiguous. The CDR3 is 12 residues long. The germline V gene encodes CDR1 SGHRS and CDR2 YFSETQ. V was clipped by 6 bases and J by 6 bases, with 12 bases between them.